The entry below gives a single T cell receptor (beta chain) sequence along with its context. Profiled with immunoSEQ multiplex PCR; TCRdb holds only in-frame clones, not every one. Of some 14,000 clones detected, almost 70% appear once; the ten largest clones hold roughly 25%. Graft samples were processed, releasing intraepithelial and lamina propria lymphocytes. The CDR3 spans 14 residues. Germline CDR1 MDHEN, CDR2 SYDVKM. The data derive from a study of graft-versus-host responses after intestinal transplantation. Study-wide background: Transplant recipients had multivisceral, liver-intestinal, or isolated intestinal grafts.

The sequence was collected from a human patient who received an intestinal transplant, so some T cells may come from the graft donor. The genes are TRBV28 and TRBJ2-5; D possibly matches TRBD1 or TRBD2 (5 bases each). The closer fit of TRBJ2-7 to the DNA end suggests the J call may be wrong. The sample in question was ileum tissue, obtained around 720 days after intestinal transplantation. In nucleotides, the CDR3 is TGTGCCAGCAGTTTTGGGGGAAGAAGGAGCGAGCAGTACTTC. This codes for CASSFGGRRSEQYF.